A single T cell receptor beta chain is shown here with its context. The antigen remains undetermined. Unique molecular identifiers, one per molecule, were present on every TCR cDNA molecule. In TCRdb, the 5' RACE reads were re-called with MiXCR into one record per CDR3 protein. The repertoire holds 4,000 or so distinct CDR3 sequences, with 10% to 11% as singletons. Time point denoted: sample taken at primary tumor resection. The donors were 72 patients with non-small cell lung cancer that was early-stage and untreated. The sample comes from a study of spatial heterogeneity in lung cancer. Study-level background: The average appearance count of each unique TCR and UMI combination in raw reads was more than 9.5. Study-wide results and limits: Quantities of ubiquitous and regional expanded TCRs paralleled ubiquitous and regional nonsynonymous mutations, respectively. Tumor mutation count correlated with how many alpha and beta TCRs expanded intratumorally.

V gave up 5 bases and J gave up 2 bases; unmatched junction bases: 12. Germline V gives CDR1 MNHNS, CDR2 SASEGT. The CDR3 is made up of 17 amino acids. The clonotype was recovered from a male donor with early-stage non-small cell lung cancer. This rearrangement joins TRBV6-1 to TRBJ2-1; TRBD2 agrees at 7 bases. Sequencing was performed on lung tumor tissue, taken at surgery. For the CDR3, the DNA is TGTGCCAGCAGTTCCCCATCAAGCGGGATTGCCTACAATGAGCAGTTCTTC. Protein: CASSSPSSGIAYNEQFF.